One T cell receptor (beta chain) is described in this entry. Using immunoSEQ multiplex PCR, the repertoire was profiled, and TCRdb retains in-frame clones only, with some absent. The profile covers 17,000 or so clones, with around 80% appearing a single time and under 25% taken by the ten largest. This sample was taken from a study of blood T cell repertoires in COVID-19. Study-level background: Italy, Spain and the United States were the sources of the convalescent and acute COVID-19 samples.

CDR3 size: 16 residues. The trim removed 4 bases at V and 5 bases at J, leaving 7 bases unmatched. The germline V gene has CDR1 LGHNA and CDR2 YNFKEQ. This sequence joins TRBV4-2 and TRBJ2-2; 10 nucleotides match TRBD1. The source is a man between 60 and 75 years old with active or convalescent COVID-19. The sequenced sample was peripheral blood. The CDR3, as DNA: TGTGCCAGCAGCCCGAGGGACAGGGGAGGTACCGGGGAGCTGTTTTTT. Translated, it gives CASSPRDRGGTGELFF.